Sequencing of this T cell receptor beta chain was carried out in a study of shared clonotypes between healthy human individuals. Trimming took off 1 base at V and 3 bases at J, with 14 bases between the two ends. The CDR3 runs 16 residues. CDR1 and CDR2 from the germline V gene are SGHVS and FQNEAQ. Genomic DNA belonging to each subset was distributed in equal measure over several immunoSEQ plates. The data were produced by immunoSEQ multiplex PCR, yet TCRdb's version contains in-frame clones alone and is incomplete. The table records about 490,000 clones, less than 80% of them present only once. The healthy adult donors were HIV-negative and reported no recent acute infections or vaccinations. The donors were all Caucasian adults (living in Nashville, Tennessee).

The clonotype originates from a woman between 40 and 55 years old in good health. Some clones in this sample may be carry-over from other donors' samples. The specimen sequenced was PBMCs. The genes are TRBV7-8 and TRBJ2-3; D is perhaps TRBD2 (6 bases). The CDR3 region is CASSLDRGGMTDTQYF. The CDR3 DNA is TGTGCCAGCAGCTTAGACCGAGGCGGGATGACAGATACGCAGTATTTT.